The 5 T cell receptor beta chains below come from one sample, sequenced in a study of blood T cell repertoires in COVID-19. TCRdb's table, derived via immunoSEQ multiplex PCR, lists solely in-frame clones and lacks some. The sample has about 130,000 clones; under 90% are singletons. The sequenced sample consisted of peripheral blood. The receptors stem from a woman in her fifties or sixties with acute or convalescent COVID-19.

This chain links TRBV4-1 with TRBJ1-1; D is ambiguous. The CDR3 is made up of 15 amino acids. V lost 0 bases and J 4 bases, leaving 12 bases between the germline ends. Germline-derived CDR1 and CDR2 are MGHRA and YSYEKL. DNA of the CDR3: TGCGCCAGCAGCCAAGATTTTATCGGAGGCACTGAAGCTTTCTTT. Residues: CASSQDFIGGTEAFF.

This chain connects TRBV19 to TRBJ1-1, with 7 bases matching TRBD1. Germline-derived CDR1 and CDR2 are LNHDA and SQIVND (reference sequence). The CDR3 spans 15 residues. The V gene end was trimmed by 6 bases and the J gene end by 8 bases; junction bases not matched to a gene: 15. Here the CDR3 reads CASSPRQGSTGEAFF. DNA of the CDR3: TGTGCCAGTAGCCCCCGACAGGGCTCCACGGGGGAAGCTTTCTTT.

The rearrangement joins TRBV3-1 (or the pseudogene TRBV3-2) to TRBJ1-1; tentative D call: TRBD1 (5 bases). Trimming took 2 bases from V and 4 from J, leaving 11 bases between them. This CDR3 spans 14 amino acids. Germline lookup yields CDR1 LGHDT and CDR2 YNNKEL (reference sequence). The CDR3 DNA reads as TGTGCCAGCAGCCAACAGGGCGACATCACTGAAGCTTTCTTT. Translation: CASSQQGDITEAFF.

V gene TRBV10-3 combines with J gene TRBJ1-3; 10 bases agree with TRBD1. The length of the CDR3 is 15 residues. CDR1 is ENHRY and CDR2 is SYGVKD in the germline V gene. V was pared by 6 bases and J by 0 bases, with 2 bases of the junction left unmatched. CDR3 sequence: CAIRGQGTSGNTIYF. The DNA for the CDR3 is TGTGCCATCAGGGGACAGGGGACCTCTGGAAACACCATATATTTT.

The chain recombines TRBV5-6 with TRBJ1-2; D is ambiguous. Germline loops: CDR1 SGHDT, CDR2 YYEEEE. This CDR3 spans 12 amino acids. Trimming stripped 0 bases from V and 8 bases from J, with 8 bases between. The CDR3 protein is CASSLARGGYTF. In DNA form, the CDR3 reads TGTGCCAGCAGCTTGGCCCGGGGAGGCTACACCTTC.